The next 14 T cell receptor beta chains were all read from a single sample in a study of CD8 T cells in Susac syndrome. Reverse transcription of roughly 0.5 to 1 ug RNA was carried out with random hexamers. TCRdb analysed the immunoSEQ multiplex PCR reads with MiXCR anew, one entry per CDR3 protein. The sample yields about 29,000 distinct CDR3 sequences, 94% seen once. The sample comprised CD8+ T cells from PBMCs. These receptor sequences come from a human donor in good health.

This chain joins TRBV9 and TRBJ2-3; D is possibly TRBD2 (6 bases). V lost 4 bases, J lost 0 bases, and 12 bases lay in between. Germline V lookup: CDR1 SGDLS, CDR2 YYNGEE. The CDR3 runs to 15 residues. In nucleotides, the CDR3 is TGTGCCAGCAGCCTAGAGGAGGGGAGCACAGATACGCAGTATTTT. Translation gives CASSLEEGSTDTQYF. Full variable domain (outside the CDR3, taken from reference TRBV9 and TRBJ2-3): DSGVTQTPKHLITATGQRVTLRCSPRSGDLSVYWYQQSLDQGLQFLIQYYNGEERAKGNILERFSAQQFPDLHSELNLSSLELGDSALYFCASSLEEGSTDTQYFGPGTRLTVL.

V is TRBV6-2 or TRBV6-3 and J is TRBJ2-1; possible D gene TRBD2, 5 bases. Germline values: CDR1 MNHEY, CDR2 SVGEGT. This CDR3 has 12 amino acids. With 6 bases removed from V and 9 bases from J, the gap between germline ends came to 12 bases. CDR3 DNA sequence: TGTGCCAGCAGCCCCCCGGACTTTGAGCAGTTCTTC. Residues: CASSPPDFEQFF.

The chain recombines TRBV11-2 with TRBJ2-3; 7 positions match TRBD1. After removal of 5 bases from V and 0 bases from J, the junction contained 20 bases not matched to a gene. The CDR3 runs to 20 residues. CDR1 is SGHAT, CDR2 FQNNGV, per germline. CDR3 coding DNA: TGTGCCAGCAGCCCACTGACAAACCCGACAGGGCATTCTAGCACAGATACGCAGTATTTT. Translation: CASSPLTNPTGHSSTDTQYF.

The V and J genes are TRBV5-1 and TRBJ2-2, with 8 bases fitting TRBD2. The CDR3 has 16 residues. V lost 2 bases, J lost 0 bases, and 3 bases stayed unmatched. CDR1 is SGHRS, CDR2 YFSETQ, per germline. CDR3 bases: TGCGCCAGCAGCTTTATAGCGGGGTCGAACACCGGGGAGCTGTTTTTT. Amino acids: CASSFIAGSNTGELFF.

The chain recombines TRBV4-3 with TRBJ1-2; the D gene is possibly TRBD1 (5 bases). Trimming cost V 0 bases and J 4 bases, with 9 bases left between them. The CDR3 consists of 14 residues. CDR1 and CDR2 from the germline V gene are LGHNA and YSLEER. CDR3 amino acids: CASSQDKGVYGYTF. The CDR3 region has the DNA TGCGCCAGCAGCCAAGATAAAGGGGTCTATGGCTACACCTTC.

The genes are TRBV6-5 and TRBJ2-1; 8 nucleotides agree with TRBD2. With V trimmed by 6 bases and J by 5 bases, 6 bases remained unmatched. The CDR3 is 14 amino acids. Germline CDR1 and CDR2: MNHEY and SVGAGI. This chain's CDR3 is CASSRLAQNNEQFF. In DNA form, the CDR3 reads TGTGCCAGCAGCCGACTAGCGCAGAACAATGAGCAGTTCTTC.

This clonotype was found once. The CDR3 DNA reads as TGTGCCAGCAGCTTGTGGGACACCTCCTACGAGCAGTACTTC. Its protein is CASSLWDTSYEQYF. The rearrangement links TRBV5-5 to TRBJ2-7; D is possibly TRBD1 (6 bases). With 1 base removed from V and 0 bases from J, the gap between germline ends came to 8 bases. CDR3 length: 14 residues. The germline V gene encodes CDR1 SGHKS and CDR2 YYEKEE (reference sequence). The full variable domain, its missing parts supplied by reference TRBV5-5 and TRBJ2-7, is DAGVTQSPTHLIKTRGQQVTLRCSPISGHKSVSWYQQVLGQGPQFIFQYYEKEERGRGNFPDRFSARQFPNYSSELNVNALLLGDSALYLCASSLWDTSYEQYFGPGTRLTVT.

V gene TRBV4-1 combines with J gene TRBJ2-3, with 7 bases that match TRBD2. The germline V gene has CDR1 MGHRA and CDR2 YSYEKL. V trimming: 0 bases; J trimming: 3 bases; junction bases outside the gene matches: 6. CDR3 length equals 16 residues. The CDR3 DNA reads as TGCGCCAGCAGCCAAGATCGGCTAGCGGCTACAGATACGCAGTATTTT. This encodes CASSQDRLAATDTQYF.

This sequence joins TRBV5-6 and TRBJ1-5; D is unresolved. CDR1 and CDR2 from the germline V gene are SGHDT and YYEEEE. Trimming stripped 4 bases from V and 0 bases from J, with 11 bases between. The length of the CDR3 is 15 residues. CDR3: CASSHSVLSNQPQHF. In DNA form, the CDR3 reads TGTGCCAGCAGCCACTCCGTCCTTAGCAATCAGCCCCAGCATTTT.

The chain links TRBV7-9 to TRBJ1-1; D unclear. The CDR3 covers 14 residues. V lost 2 bases and J lost 0, with 7 bases in between. Germline values: CDR1 SEHNR, CDR2 FQNEAQ (reference sequence). CDR3 region: CASSLNDLNTEAFF. CDR3 coding DNA: TGTGCCAGCAGCTTAAATGATCTGAACACTGAAGCTTTCTTT.

This clonotype was recorded once. J is TRBJ2-3 and V is TRBV12-5; 12 bases match TRBD1. V was clipped by 6 bases and J by 5 bases; unmatched bases: 6. Looked up from germline, CDR1 is LGHNT and CDR2 is FRNRAP. The CDR3 totals 15 residues. CDR3 amino acids: CASGPRDRGQDTQYF. The CDR3 DNA reads TGTGCTAGTGGCCCCCGGGACAGGGGGCAAGATACGCAGTATTTT.

Written as DNA, the CDR3 is TGTGCCAGCAGCGGTAGGGGACAGGGGGAAGTCCACGAGCAGTACTTC. Protein product: CASSGRGQGEVHEQYF. This chain uses TRBV2 with TRBJ2-7; 11 nucleotides match TRBD1. The CDR3 covers 16 residues. Trimming at V came to 6 bases and at J to 5 bases, leaving 12 bases not matched to a gene. The germline V gene encodes CDR1 SNHLY and CDR2 FYNNEI.

The gene calls are TRBV10-3 and TRBJ2-5; perhaps D is TRBD1 or TRBD2 (5 bases each). The V end was cut by 3 bases, the J end by 5 bases, with 16 bases between. Germline V CDR1 and CDR2: ENHRY, SYGVKD. This CDR3 is 15 amino acids long. CDR3 coding DNA: TGTGCCATCAGTGACCCGGACGGGACCGGGGAGACCCAGTACTTC. Translation: CAISDPDGTGETQYF.

V gene TRBV4-1 combines with J gene TRBJ1-2; D remains ambiguous. Germline V lookup: CDR1 MGHRA, CDR2 YSYEKL. This CDR3 region has 17 residues. Trimming shortened V by 0 bases and J by 1 base, and 15 bases separated the two germline ends. CDR3 sequence: CASSQEYAALFNYGYTF. The CDR3 nucleotides read TGCGCCAGCAGCCAAGAATACGCAGCTCTATTTAACTATGGCTACACCTTC.